The 31 T cell receptor beta chains presented below share a single source sample, sequenced in a study of T cells in narcolepsy. TCRdb's table, derived via immunoSEQ multiplex PCR, lists solely in-frame clones and lacks some. This sample has some 25,000 clones, with approximately 80% found just once. The sample comprised CD45RA- memory CD4+ T cells from PBMCs. Every receptor here comes from a human donor with narcolepsy.

V usage is TRBV7-9 and J usage is TRBJ2-1, with 9 bases matching TRBD2. Germline-derived CDR1 and CDR2 are SEHNR and FQNEAQ (reference sequence). The V segment lost 5 bases and the J segment 7 bases; nucleotides outside the gene matches: 12. There are 16 residues in the CDR3. CDR3 protein: CASSPRGRGGWNEQFF. The DNA for the CDR3 is TGTGCCAGCAGCCCTCGCGGGCGGGGGGGCTGGAATGAGCAGTTCTTC.

V is TRBV27 and J is TRBJ2-1, with TRBD2 matching 7 bases. V lost 2 bases and J lost 6; bases outside the gene matches: 10. The CDR3 runs to 16 residues. CDR1 and CDR2 (germline): MNHEY, SMNVEV (reference sequence). The CDR3 loop is CASSLKPGGIRNEQFF. In nucleotides, the CDR3 is TGTGCCAGCAGTTTAAAGCCGGGGGGAATTCGCAATGAGCAGTTCTTC.

The CDR3 loop reads CASSVIDKGGELFF. DNA for the CDR3: TGTGCCAGCAGTGTTATTGACAAAGGCGGGGAGCTGTTTTTT. This sequence joins TRBV6-1 and TRBJ2-2; D not certain. Germline V gene sequence: CDR1 MNHNS, CDR2 SASEGT. Trimming took off 4 bases at V and 7 bases at J, with 13 bases between the two ends. The CDR3 loop spans 14 amino acids.

This chain links TRBV5-1 with TRBJ1-5; D remains unclear. Germline CDR1 reads SGHRS; CDR2 reads YFSETQ. Trimming took 7 bases from V and 6 from J, leaving 14 bases between them. The length of the CDR3 is 13 residues. CDR3 amino acids: CASSPEGTQPQHF. CDR3 nucleotide sequence: TGCGCCAGCTCGCCCGAGGGCACTCAGCCCCAGCATTTT.

This rearrangement joins TRBV4-2 to TRBJ2-1, with 8 bases lining up with TRBD2. The CDR3 has 16 amino acids. The V segment lost 1 base and the J segment 0 bases; nucleotides outside the gene matches: 2. Germline V CDR1 and CDR2: LGHNA, YNFKEQ. In DNA form, the CDR3 reads TGTGCCAGCAGCCAAGGGCGGGAGGTCTCCTACAATGAGCAGTTCTTC. This codes for CASSQGREVSYNEQFF.

This chain's CDR3 is CASSLAGQGLYEQYF. Here the CDR3 DNA reads TGTGCCAGCAGCTTGGCGGGACAGGGCCTATACGAGCAGTACTTC. This chain connects TRBV5-6 to TRBJ2-7, with 9 bases fitting TRBD1. Germline V gene lookup returns CDR1 SGHDT and CDR2 YYEEEE. The CDR3 consists of 15 residues. V shed 0 bases, J shed 4 bases, and the junction held 5 bases outside the gene matches. Supplemented by reference TRBV5-6 and TRBJ2-7, the full variable domain reads DAGVTQSPTHLIKTRGQQVTLRCSPKSGHDTVSWYQQALGQGPQFIFQYYEEEERQRGNFPDRFSGHQFPNYSSELNVNALLLGDSALYLCASSLAGQGLYEQYFGPGTRLTVT.

The chain recombines TRBV29-1 with TRBJ2-3; no reliable D call. CDR1 and CDR2 (germline): SQVTM, ANQGSEA. The CDR3 is 11 amino acids. V was pared by 7 bases and J by 2 bases, with 7 bases between. The CDR3 sequence is CSALFTDTQYF. CDR3 nucleotides: TGCAGCGCCCTTTTCACAGATACGCAGTATTTT.

The CDR3 bases are TGTGCCAGCAGCTGTCGTGACGGAGGTGAAGCTTTCTTT. This translates into CASSCRDGGEAFF. The chain joins TRBV21-1 to TRBJ1-1. TRBV21-1 is labeled a pseudogene. The CDR3 runs 13 residues.

This sequence joins TRBV6-1 and TRBJ1-2; D remains unclear. Trimming stripped 6 bases from V and 8 bases from J, with 22 bases between. The CDR3 has 15 residues. CDR1 is MNHNS and CDR2 is SASEGT in the germline V gene. This CDR3 is CASRKIGRTDRGYTF. CDR3 in DNA: TGTGCCAGCAGAAAAATCGGACGGACGGATAGAGGCTACACCTTC.

A remark on this clone: Other DNA sequences of this sample code for an identical CDR3. V and J are TRBV10-2 and TRBJ2-2; D is unclear. The germline V gene has CDR1 WSHSY and CDR2 SAAADI. V was cut by 6 bases and J by 0 bases, with 8 bases left in between. The CDR3 covers 14 residues. CDR3 amino acids: CASRRQTNTGELFF. In DNA, the CDR3 is TGCGCCAGCAGAAGACAAACGAACACCGGGGAGCTGTTTTTT.

The V call is TRBV5-1, the J call TRBJ2-5; the match to TRBD2 covers 8 bases. With V trimmed by 5 bases and J by 5 bases, 11 bases remained unmatched. The germline CDR1 and CDR2 sequences are SGHRS and YFSETQ. CDR3 size: 15 residues. DNA of the CDR3: TGCGCCAGCAGGACGGGAGGGACCTCCGGGGAGACCCAGTACTTC. It translates to CASRTGGTSGETQYF.

The J gene is TRBJ1-1, the V gene TRBV6-5; D unresolved. The V gene lost 2 bases and the J gene lost 4 bases, with 8 bases spanning the gap. Germline values: CDR1 MNHEY, CDR2 SVGAGI. CDR3 length: 13 amino acids. CDR3 DNA: TGTGCCAGCAGTTACACCCGGGGCACTGAAGCTTTCTTT. Its protein is CASSYTRGTEAFF.

The CDR3 region has the DNA TGTGCCAGCAGTCCGCTAGCGGGAACCAATCTATACAATGAGCAGTTCTTC. This gives the protein CASSPLAGTNLYNEQFF. The chain employs TRBV2 and TRBJ2-1; TRBD2 aligns across 9 bases. The germline V gene has CDR1 SNHLY and CDR2 FYNNEI. This CDR3 has 17 residues. V was pared by 5 bases and J by 4 bases, with 12 bases of the junction left unmatched.

The rearrangement links TRBV11-2 to TRBJ2-1; tentative D call: TRBD2 (5 bases). Germline CDR1 SGHAT, CDR2 FQNNGV. CDR3 size: 17 residues. With 0 bases removed from V and 4 bases from J, the gap between germline ends came to 16 bases. CDR3 loop: CASSLDEEDTEYNEQFF. Here the CDR3 DNA reads TGTGCCAGCAGCTTAGATGAGGAGGATACCGAATACAATGAGCAGTTCTTC.

The rearrangement joins TRBV9 to TRBJ2-1, with a tentative D call TRBD2 (5 bases). Trimming removed 2 bases at V and 3 bases at J, with 6 bases between. CDR3 length: 13 residues. Germline CDR1 and CDR2: SGDLS and YYNGEE. The CDR3 DNA is TGTGCCAGCAGCGTCGGGAACTACAATGAGCAGTTCTTC. Its protein product is CASSVGNYNEQFF.

The CDR3 DNA follows: TGTGCCAGCAGTGTGGGACTAGCGATTACAAATGAGCAGTTCTTC. It encodes CASSVGLAITNEQFF. This chain connects TRBV6-1 to TRBJ2-1; 10 positions match TRBD2. The CDR3 sequence is 15 residues long. Germline V CDR1 and CDR2: MNHNS, SASEGT. With V trimmed by 4 bases and J by 7 bases, 7 bases remained unmatched.

V is TRBV4-2 and J is TRBJ2-7; 11 bases map to TRBD2. The CDR3 spans 15 residues. J lost 2 bases, V lost 4 bases, and 4 bases had no gene match. Germline V CDR1 and CDR2: LGHNA, YNFKEQ. The CDR3 bases are TGTGCCAGCAGCCCGACTAGCGGGACAACCTACGAGCAGTACTTC. Its protein product is CASSPTSGTTYEQYF.

The chain combines TRBV27 with TRBJ1-1; 7 bases match TRBD1. J was trimmed by 5 bases and V by 0 bases; bases with no gene match: 9. The germline V gene has CDR1 MNHEY and CDR2 SMNVEV (reference sequence). The length of the CDR3 is 16 residues. The CDR3 sequence: CASSLSRTGAGTEAFF. The CDR3 DNA sequence: TGTGCCAGCAGTTTATCCCGGACAGGAGCGGGGACTGAAGCTTTCTTT.

V usage is TRBV4-3 and J usage is TRBJ2-2, with a tentative D call TRBD1 (5 bases). The CDR3 runs 15 residues. Germline CDR1 is LGHNA and CDR2 is YSLEER. Trimming removed 0 bases from V and 8 bases from J, with 13 bases in between. Here the CDR3 DNA reads TGCGCCAGCAGCCAAGAATTGGGTCAGGGTGGGGAGCTGTTTTTT. It encodes CASSQELGQGGELFF.

V is TRBV6-5 and J is TRBJ2-7; D gene unclear. The germline V gene has CDR1 MNHEY and CDR2 SVGAGI. Between the trimmed V and J ends, which lost 0 bases and 7 bases, there was a span of 16 bases. The CDR3 has 15 amino acids. The CDR3 here is CASSYSTRVTPEQYF. The CDR3 nucleotides are TGTGCCAGCAGTTACTCGACCCGAGTCACTCCGGAGCAGTACTTC.

The chain joins TRBV19 to TRBJ1-6; D is perhaps TRBD1 (5 bases). Germline lookup yields CDR1 LNHDA and CDR2 SQIVND (reference sequence). V lost 5 bases and J lost 7, with 15 bases in between. There are 15 residues in the CDR3. The CDR3 sequence is CASSPRAGRNSPLHF. CDR3 DNA sequence: TGTGCCAGTAGTCCTAGGGCAGGGAGGAATTCACCCCTCCACTTT.

The chain carries TRBV28 and TRBJ2-7, with TRBD1 matching over 8 bases. The CDR3 contains 14 residues. Trimming at V came to 4 bases and at J to 1 base, leaving 3 bases not matched to a gene. Germline lookup yields CDR1 MDHEN and CDR2 SYDVKM. The CDR3 protein is CASSWTGLSYEQYF. Written as DNA, the CDR3 is TGTGCCAGCAGTTGGACAGGGCTGTCCTACGAGCAGTACTTC.

This chain links TRBV11-3 with TRBJ2-7, with 7 bases aligning to TRBD1. V trimming: 5 bases; J trimming: 3 bases; junction bases outside the gene matches: 10. The germline V gene encodes CDR1 SGHNT and CDR2 YENEEA. The length of the CDR3 is 15 residues. As DNA, the CDR3 is TGTGCCAGCAGCCACGACAGGGACCTCTTCTACGAGCAGTACTTC. It specifies CASSHDRDLFYEQYF.

The chain joins TRBV28 to TRBJ2-2; D perhaps matches TRBD1 (6 bases). The CDR3 runs to 14 residues. Trimming cost V 8 bases and J 5 bases, with 15 bases left between them. Germline V lookup: CDR1 MDHEN, CDR2 SYDVKM. The CDR3 coding sequence is TGTGCCAGCCATCCACAGGGTGTAACCGGGGAGCTGTTTTTT. Translating gives CASHPQGVTGELFF.

V is TRBV7-7 and J is TRBJ2-2; TRBD2 aligns across 7 bases. The CDR3 contains 14 residues. V lost 5 bases and J lost 2; bases outside the gene matches: 2. Germline lookup yields CDR1 SSHAT and CDR2 FNYEAQ (reference sequence). CDR3 sequence (DNA): TGTGCCAGCAGCCGGGACTACAACACCGGGGAGCTGTTTTTT. It specifies CASSRDYNTGELFF. The full variable domain, with the rest looked up from reference TRBV7-7 and TRBJ2-2, is GAGVSQSPRYKVTKRGQDVTLRCDPISSHATLYWYQQALGQGPEFLTYFNYEAQPDKSGLPSDRFSAERPEGSISTLTIQRTEQRDSAMYRCASSRDYNTGELFFGEGSRLTVL.

In its sample, this clone was seen a few times. The chain has TRBV19 and TRBJ2-7; either TRBD1 or TRBD2 may fit D (6 bases each). V shed 2 bases and J shed 0 bases, with 17 bases lying between them. There are 17 residues in the CDR3. Per germline, CDR1 LNHDA and CDR2 SQIVND (reference sequence). This CDR3 reads CASSITYRGGGSYEQYF. The CDR3 bases are TGTGCCAGTAGTATAACCTATCGAGGAGGGGGCTCCTACGAGCAGTACTTC. The full variable domain, rest sourced from reference TRBV19 and TRBJ2-7, is DGGITQSPKYLFRKEGQNVTLSCEQNLNHDAMYWYRQDPGQGLRLIYYSQIVNDFQKGDIAEGYSVSREKKESFPLTVTSAQKNPTAFYLCASSITYRGGGSYEQYFGPGTRLTVT.

This clone was picked up a small number of times. This chain connects TRBV19 to TRBJ1-2, with a tentative D call TRBD1 (6 bases). CDR3 length: 16 residues. Trimming removed 5 bases at V and 4 bases at J, with 20 bases between. Germline CDR1 and CDR2: LNHDA and SQIVND (reference sequence). The CDR3 is CASSPGAREGSYGYTF. The CDR3 DNA reads TGTGCCAGTAGTCCAGGGGCACGGGAGGGAAGCTATGGCTACACCTTC. The entire variable domain, with the rest obtained from reference TRBV19 and TRBJ1-2, is as follows: DGGITQSPKYLFRKEGQNVTLSCEQNLNHDAMYWYRQDPGQGLRLIYYSQIVNDFQKGDIAEGYSVSREKKESFPLTVTSAQKNPTAFYLCASSPGAREGSYGYTFGSGTRLTVV.

The chain recombines TRBV5-1 with TRBJ1-1; 10 bases match TRBD1. The V gene's germline CDR1 is SGHRS and CDR2 YFSETQ. There are 13 residues in the CDR3. Trimming removed 6 bases from V and 4 bases from J; junction bases left unmatched: 3. The CDR3 DNA sequence: TGCGCCAGCACCTGGACAGGGGGCACTGAAGCTTTCTTT. Amino acid sequence: CASTWTGGTEAFF.

On this clone: The junction shows a germline mismatch at one end, possibly a read error. The rearrangement uses TRBV27 and TRBJ2-7, with D unresolved. The CDR3 covers 16 residues. Per the germline V gene, CDR1 is MNHEY and CDR2 is SMNVEV (reference sequence). The CDR3 region is CASCLGLGPPTLEQYF. Here the CDR3 DNA reads TGTGCCAGCTGTTTGGGCCTAGGGCCCCCGACTCTCGAGCAGTACTTC.

In the case of this clone: Compared with germline, one end of the junction differs, possibly owing to a read error. The chain employs TRBV6-6 and TRBJ1-1; D unclear. Germline CDR1 reads MNHNY; CDR2 reads SVGAGI (reference sequence). The CDR3 totals 14 residues. The DNA of the CDR3 is TGTGCCAGCACCCCCTCCTTCGGAAACAGTGAAGCTTTCTTT. Its translation: CASTPSFGNSEAFF.

The CDR3, as DNA: TGTGCCAGCAGTCAACCCACCCAGTACTTC. This translates into CASSQPTQYF. V and J are TRBV2 and TRBJ2-5; D is ambiguous. Trimming stripped 5 bases from V and 8 bases from J, with 6 bases between. The CDR3 covers 10 residues. From germline, CDR1 is SNHLY and CDR2 FYNNEI.